Each of the 20 T cell receptor beta chains below was sequenced from the same sample in a study of blood T cell repertoires in COVID-19. Sequenced by immunoSEQ multiplex PCR; TCRdb stores in-frame clones only, minus some. The sample holds around 91,000 clones; around 74% are singletons and the top ten take about a sixth. Sequencing was performed on peripheral blood. Receptors were obtained from a woman older than 75 with active or convalescent COVID-19.

There are a few counts of this clone. The germline gene is not matched at one end of the junction; a read error may be the cause. J is TRBJ1-5 and V is TRBV5-1, with 9 bases that match TRBD1. Germline V gene sequence: CDR1 SGHRS, CDR2 YFSETQ. The CDR3 is 15 residues long. As DNA, the CDR3 is TGTGCCAGCAGCGAGGGACAGGGTAGCAATCAGCCCCAGCATTTT. Its protein is CASSEGQGSNQPQHF.

V is TRBV7-3 and J is TRBJ2-1; 14 nucleotides match TRBD2. Germline V CDR1 and CDR2: SGHTA, FQGTGA. The junction had 5 bases not matched to a gene; V was cut back by 5 bases and J by 8 bases. CDR3 size: 15 residues. This CDR3 reads CASSTGLAGGYEQFF. DNA for the CDR3: TGTGCCAGCAGCACAGGACTAGCGGGAGGCTATGAGCAGTTCTTC.

The V gene is TRBV29-1, the J gene TRBJ2-3; 10 bases are shared with TRBD2. CDR1 SQVTM and CDR2 ANQGSEA come from the germline V gene. This CDR3 comprises 15 residues. V lost 6 bases, J lost 2 bases, and 8 bases stayed unmatched. This chain's CDR3 is CSVQRGTSDTDTQYF. Here the CDR3 DNA reads TGCAGCGTCCAACGAGGGACTAGCGACACAGATACGCAGTATTTT.

This clone appeared a single time. The V gene is TRBV28, the J gene TRBJ2-1; 7 nucleotides align to TRBD1. Germline V CDR1 and CDR2: MDHEN, SYDVKM. This CDR3 has 17 amino acids. V lost 1 base and J lost 6; bases outside the gene matches: 12. The CDR3 DNA is TGTGCCAGCAGTTTATTGGTGCAGGGGGAAAGTTTCAATGAGCAGTTCTTC. Translating gives CASSLLVQGESFNEQFF.

The gene calls are TRBV12-3 or TRBV12-4 and TRBJ2-7; 7 positions agree with TRBD1. There are 13 residues in the CDR3. J lost 3 bases, V lost 5 bases, and 4 bases had no gene match. The CDR3 here is CASSEGQYYEQYF. The CDR3 coding sequence is TGTGCCAGCAGTGAGGGACAGTACTACGAGCAGTACTTC.

This chain connects TRBV6-5 to TRBJ1-2; no firm D call. In germline, CDR1 is MNHEY, CDR2 SVGAGI. There are 12 residues in the CDR3. Trimming removed 4 bases at V and 5 bases at J, with 8 bases between. CDR3 protein: CASSFGLYGYTF. The CDR3 DNA follows: TGTGCCAGCAGTTTCGGACTGTATGGCTACACCTTC.

This chain connects TRBV5-4 to TRBJ1-6, with 7 positions matching TRBD1. Germline loops: CDR1 SGHNT, CDR2 YYREEE (reference sequence). J lost 4 bases, V lost 4 bases, and 5 bases had no gene match. The CDR3 runs to 15 residues. This CDR3 is CASSNLTGYNSPLHF. The CDR3 nucleotides read TGTGCCAGCAGCAACTTGACAGGGTATAATTCACCCCTCCACTTT.

The rearrangement joins TRBV7-9 to TRBJ2-1; 11 positions match TRBD1. CDR3 length: 15 residues. Germline loops: CDR1 SEHNR, CDR2 FQNEAQ (reference sequence). V dropped 4 bases and J dropped 2; count of bases not matched to a gene: 1. In DNA, the CDR3 is TGTGCCAGCAGCTGGACAGGGGGCACCTACAATGAGCAGTTCTTC. Protein: CASSWTGGTYNEQFF.

This chain uses TRBV6-1 with TRBJ2-7, with TRBD2 as a possible D gene (5 bases). This CDR3 has 13 residues. The ends were cut back, 1 base at V and 5 bases at J, with 9 bases in the middle. CDR1 and CDR2 from the germline V gene are MNHNS and SASEGT. CDR3 protein: CASSEGERDEQYF. The CDR3 DNA sequence: TGTGCCAGCAGTGAAGGGGAGCGAGACGAGCAGTACTTC.

This clone was detected only once. The chain carries TRBV7-3 and TRBJ2-5, with TRBD2 matching 8 bases. With 5 bases clipped from V and 5 bases from J, the junction kept 7 bases outside the gene matches. Germline V lookup: CDR1 SGHTA, CDR2 FQGTGA. The CDR3 totals 14 residues. The CDR3 loop reads CASSRSPGGETQYF. As DNA, the CDR3 is TGTGCCAGCAGCCGGAGCCCGGGAGGGGAGACCCAGTACTTC. Looking up the rest from reference TRBV7-3 and TRBJ2-5 gives the full variable domain: GAGVSQTPSNKVTEKGKYVELRCDPISGHTALYWYRQSLGQGPEFLIYFQGTGAADDSGLPNDRFFAVRPEGSVSTLKIQRTERGDSAVYLCASSRSPGGETQYFGPGTRLLVL.

This clone was observed once. V usage is TRBV28 and J usage is TRBJ2-1; 11 bases agree with TRBD1. V dropped 5 bases and J dropped 8; count of bases not matched to a gene: 14. The CDR3 has 17 residues. The germline CDR1 and CDR2 sequences are MDHEN and SYDVKM. The CDR3 loop reads CASSADRGRAESYEQFF. The CDR3 DNA reads as TGTGCCAGCAGTGCGGACAGGGGGCGCGCCGAGTCCTATGAGCAGTTCTTC.

J is TRBJ2-7 and V is TRBV28; possible D gene TRBD2, 6 bases. V gave up 8 bases and J gave up 2 bases, with 25 bases separating them. Germline lookup yields CDR1 MDHEN and CDR2 SYDVKM. The length of the CDR3 is 17 residues. The CDR3 loop reads CASSSDSANWRAYEQYF. In nucleotides, the CDR3 is TGTGCCAGCTCTTCTGACTCGGCTAACTGGAGGGCCTACGAGCAGTACTTC.

The rearrangement links TRBV6-5 to TRBJ2-7, with 13 nucleotides matching TRBD2. The ends lost 8 bases at V and 7 bases at J; junction bases unmatched: 5. Germline assignment: CDR1 MNHEY and CDR2 SVGAGI. This CDR3 has 13 amino acids. The DNA for the CDR3 is TGTGCCAGCTTGGGACTAGCGGGAACAGAGCAGTACTTC. Translating it yields CASLGLAGTEQYF.

The chain joins TRBV2 to TRBJ1-3; 7 nucleotides agree with TRBD1. CDR3 length: 15 residues. After removal of 4 bases from V and 8 bases from J, the junction contained 11 bases not matched to a gene. Per the germline V gene, CDR1 is SNHLY and CDR2 is FYNNEI. The DNA for the CDR3 is TGTGCCAGCAGTGTGGAGTATTCAACAGGGGACACCATATATTTT. Amino acid sequence: CASSVEYSTGDTIYF.

In its sample, this clone was seen a few times. The DNA of the CDR3 is TGTGCCAGCAGTTCCCACAGGGGATCTGGGGCCAACGTCCTGACTTTC. This sequence encodes CASSSHRGSGANVLTF. The rearrangement joins TRBV28 to TRBJ2-6; 7 nucleotides line up with TRBD1. Germline CDR1 MDHEN, CDR2 SYDVKM. CDR3 length: 16 amino acids. With V trimmed by 4 bases and J by 1 base, 4 bases remained unmatched. Using reference TRBV28 and TRBJ2-6 for the parts outside the CDR3, the full variable domain is DVKVTQSSRYLVKRTGEKVFLECVQDMDHENMFWYRQDPGLGLRLIYFSYDVKMKEKGDIPEGYSVSREKKERFSLILESASTNQTSMYLCASSSHRGSGANVLTFGAGSRLTVL.

With regard to this clone: Other DNA sequences in this sample translate to the same CDR3. The chain couples TRBV5-5 to TRBJ2-7; TRBD1 is a possible D gene (5 bases). V was clipped by 1 base and J by 2 bases, with 7 bases between them. This CDR3 has 13 residues. The V gene's germline CDR1 is SGHKS and CDR2 YYEKEE (reference sequence). CDR3 in amino acids: CASSLTGTYEQYF. In DNA form, the CDR3 reads TGTGCCAGCAGCTTGACAGGAACCTACGAGCAGTACTTC.

The DNA of the CDR3 is TGTGCCAGCAGCGTAGCACTAGCGGGGACTCCGGGGGAGCAGTACTTC. It codes for CASSVALAGTPGEQYF. This rearrangement joins TRBV9 to TRBJ2-7; 10 bases fit TRBD2. Germline-derived CDR1 and CDR2 are SGDLS and YYNGEE. CDR3 length equals 16 residues. V dropped 0 bases and J dropped 7; count of bases not matched to a gene: 10.

This clone has a handful of counts. This rearrangement joins TRBV6-6 to TRBJ1-1; 7 positions agree with TRBD1. The V gene's germline CDR1 is MNHNY and CDR2 SVGAGI (reference sequence). This CDR3 has 14 residues. V lost 6 bases, J lost 1 base, and 5 bases stayed unmatched. CDR3 sequence reads: CASSLQGTNTEAFF. The DNA for the CDR3 is TGTGCCAGCAGCCTACAGGGGACGAACACTGAAGCTTTCTTT.

This rearrangement joins TRBV18 to TRBJ2-1, with 9 bases identical to TRBD2. The trim removed 1 base at V and 9 bases at J, leaving 13 bases unmatched. Germline-derived CDR1 and CDR2 are KGHSH and LQKENI. The CDR3 is 17 residues long. The CDR3 DNA reads as TGTGCCAGCTCACCACGAACCGCGGGAGGGCCGACCCGTGAGCAGTTCTTC. Translated, it gives CASSPRTAGGPTREQFF.

The CDR3 bases are TGCGCCAGCAGCTTGGCCCGAGGGGTAGCGGGCGGTGGGGTCTACGAGCAGTACTTC. Residues: CASSLARGVAGGGVYEQYF. V is TRBV5-1 and J is TRBJ2-7; TRBD2 matches at 7 bases. CDR3 length: 19 residues. The germline CDR1 and CDR2 sequences are SGHRS and YFSETQ. V was pared by 0 bases and J by 3 bases, with 18 bases of the junction left unmatched.